The 6 T cell receptor beta chains presented below share a single source sample, sequenced in a study of blood T cell repertoires in COVID-19. Generated by immunoSEQ multiplex PCR, the TCRdb table keeps only in-frame clones and is missing some. The table shows under 250,000 clones, with approximately 87% occurring only once. Sequencing input: peripheral blood. The origin of the receptors is a woman aged 70-85 years with active or convalescent COVID-19.

This clone was seen a single time. V gene TRBV5-4 combines with J gene TRBJ1-4; 7 nucleotides match TRBD1. This CDR3 comprises 14 residues. The ends lost 6 bases at V and 4 bases at J; junction bases unmatched: 6. Germline V gene sequence: CDR1 SGHNT, CDR2 YYREEE (reference sequence). The CDR3, as DNA: TGTGCCAGCACCATCCGGGACAGTAATGAAAAACTGTTTTTT. This codes for CASTIRDSNEKLFF.

The J gene is TRBJ1-2, the V gene TRBV28; TRBD1 aligns across 11 bases. The CDR3 runs 13 residues. Trimming at V came to 11 bases and at J to 4 bases, leaving 6 bases not matched to a gene. Per germline, CDR1 MDHEN and CDR2 SYDVKM. The CDR3 here is CAGQGAGGYGYTF. The DNA for the CDR3 is TGTGCCGGACAGGGGGCGGGAGGCTATGGCTACACCTTC.

J is TRBJ2-2 and V is TRBV2; possible D gene TRBD2, 5 bases. V was shortened by 3 bases and J by 3 bases, with 8 bases between the two germline ends. Per germline, CDR1 SNHLY and CDR2 FYNNEI. This CDR3 is 14 amino acids long. The CDR3 sequence: CASSETGDTGELFF. The DNA for the CDR3 is TGTGCCAGCAGTGAGACCGGGGACACCGGGGAGCTGTTTTTT.

The chain couples TRBV28 to TRBJ2-3, with D possibly TRBD2 on 5 matching bases. Germline V gives CDR1 MDHEN, CDR2 SYDVKM. Trimming cost V 7 bases and J 5 bases, with 13 bases left between them. CDR3 size: 13 residues. The CDR3: CASTPRDRDTQYF. CDR3 in DNA: TGTGCCAGCACGCCCCGGGATCGAGATACGCAGTATTTT.

The V gene is TRBV9, the J gene TRBJ1-2, with D possibly TRBD1 on 6 matching bases. The germline V and J ends were trimmed by 0 bases and 8 bases, with 14 bases remaining between them. The CDR3 totals 14 residues. Per the germline V gene, CDR1 is SGDLS and CDR2 is YYNGEE. The CDR3 DNA reads TGTGCCAGCAGCGTAGTGACCAGGGGAAACGGCTACACCTTC. Translated, it gives CASSVVTRGNGYTF.

V and J are TRBV21-1 and TRBJ1-4. TRBV21-1 is assigned pseudogene status. The CDR3 extends over 16 amino acids. The CDR3 DNA sequence: TGTGCCAGCAGCAAAGCGCAGGAGGGCCCGGATGAAAAACTGTTTTTT. Its translation is CASSKAQEGPDEKLFF.